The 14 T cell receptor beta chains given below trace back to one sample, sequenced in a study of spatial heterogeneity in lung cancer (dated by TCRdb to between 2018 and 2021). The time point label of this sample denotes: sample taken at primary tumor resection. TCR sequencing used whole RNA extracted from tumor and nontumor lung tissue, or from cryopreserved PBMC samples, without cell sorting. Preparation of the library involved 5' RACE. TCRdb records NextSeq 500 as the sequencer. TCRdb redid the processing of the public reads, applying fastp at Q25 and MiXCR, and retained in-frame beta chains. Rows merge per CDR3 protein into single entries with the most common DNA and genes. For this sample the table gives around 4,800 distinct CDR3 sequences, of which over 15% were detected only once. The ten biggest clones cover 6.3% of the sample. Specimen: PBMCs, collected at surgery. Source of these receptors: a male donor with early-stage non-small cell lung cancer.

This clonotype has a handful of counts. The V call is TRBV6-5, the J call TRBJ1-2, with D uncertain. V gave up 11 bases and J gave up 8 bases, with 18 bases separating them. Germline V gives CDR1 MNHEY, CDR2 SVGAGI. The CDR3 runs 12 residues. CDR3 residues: CASKEGGRGYTF. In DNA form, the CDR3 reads TGTGCCTCGAAGGAGGGAGGCAGGGGCTACACCTTC.

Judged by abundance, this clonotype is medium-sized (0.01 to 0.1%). The CDR3 loop is CASSQASGGSSYNEQFF. CDR3 in DNA: TGCGCCAGCAGCCAAGCTAGCGGGGGGTCATCCTACAATGAGCAGTTCTTC. The chain links TRBV4-1 to TRBJ2-1; 11 positions match TRBD2. Per germline, CDR1 MGHRA and CDR2 YSYEKL. The CDR3 loop spans 17 amino acids. V dropped 1 base and J dropped 1; count of bases not matched to a gene: 3.

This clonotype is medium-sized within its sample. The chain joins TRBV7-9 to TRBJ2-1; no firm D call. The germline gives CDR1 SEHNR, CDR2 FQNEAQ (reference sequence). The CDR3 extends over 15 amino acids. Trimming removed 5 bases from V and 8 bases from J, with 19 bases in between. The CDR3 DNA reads TGTGCCAGCAGCAAAGGCTCCCCCTCGGTGGATGAGCAGTTCTTC. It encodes CASSKGSPSVDEQFF.

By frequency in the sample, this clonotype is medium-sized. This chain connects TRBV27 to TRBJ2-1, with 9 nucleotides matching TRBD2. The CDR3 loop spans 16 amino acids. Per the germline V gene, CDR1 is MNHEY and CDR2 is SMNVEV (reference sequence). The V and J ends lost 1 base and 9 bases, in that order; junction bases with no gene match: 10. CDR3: CASSLWGSGGASEQFF. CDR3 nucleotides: TGTGCCAGCAGTTTATGGGGTAGCGGGGGTGCTTCTGAGCAGTTCTTC.

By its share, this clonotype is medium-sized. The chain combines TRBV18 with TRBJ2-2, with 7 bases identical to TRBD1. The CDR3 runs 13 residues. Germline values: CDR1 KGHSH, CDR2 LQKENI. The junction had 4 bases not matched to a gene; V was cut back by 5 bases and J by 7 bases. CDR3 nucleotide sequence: TGTGCCAGCTCAGGACAGGATGGCGGGGAGCTGTTTTTT. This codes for CASSGQDGGELFF.

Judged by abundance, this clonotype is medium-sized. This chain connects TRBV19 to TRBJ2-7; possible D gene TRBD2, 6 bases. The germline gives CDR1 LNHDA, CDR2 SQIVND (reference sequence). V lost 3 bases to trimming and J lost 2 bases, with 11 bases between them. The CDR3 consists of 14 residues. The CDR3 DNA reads TGTGCCAGTAGTATCCTAGCGTCGACCTACGAGCAGTACTTC. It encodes CASSILASTYEQYF.

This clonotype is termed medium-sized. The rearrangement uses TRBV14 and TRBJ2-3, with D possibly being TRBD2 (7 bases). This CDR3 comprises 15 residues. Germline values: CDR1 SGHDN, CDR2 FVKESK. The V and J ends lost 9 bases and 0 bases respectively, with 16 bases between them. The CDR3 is CASKEGGTSTDTQYF. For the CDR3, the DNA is TGTGCCAGTAAAGAGGGAGGGACAAGCACAGATACGCAGTATTTT.

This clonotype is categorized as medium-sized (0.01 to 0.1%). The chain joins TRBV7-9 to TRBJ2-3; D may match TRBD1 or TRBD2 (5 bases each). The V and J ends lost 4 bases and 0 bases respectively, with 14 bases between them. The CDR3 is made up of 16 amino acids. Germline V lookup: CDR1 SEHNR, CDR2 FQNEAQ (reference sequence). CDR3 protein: CASSSKMGPSTDTQYF. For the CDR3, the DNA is TGTGCCAGCAGCTCAAAAATGGGACCTAGCACAGATACGCAGTATTTT.

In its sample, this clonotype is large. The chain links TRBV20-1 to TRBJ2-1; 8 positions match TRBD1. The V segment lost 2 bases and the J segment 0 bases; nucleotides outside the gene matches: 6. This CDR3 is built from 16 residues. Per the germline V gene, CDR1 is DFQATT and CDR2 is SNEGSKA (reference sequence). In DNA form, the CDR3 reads TGCAGTGCTAGATTCCCGACAGGGGCCTCCTACAATGAGCAGTTCTTC. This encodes CSARFPTGASYNEQFF.

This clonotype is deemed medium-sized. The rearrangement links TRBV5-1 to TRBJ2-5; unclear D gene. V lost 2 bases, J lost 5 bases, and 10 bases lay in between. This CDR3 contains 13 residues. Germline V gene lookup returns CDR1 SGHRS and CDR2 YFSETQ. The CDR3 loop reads CASSLIPGETQYF. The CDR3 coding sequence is TGCGCCAGCAGCTTAATTCCCGGGGAGACCCAGTACTTC.

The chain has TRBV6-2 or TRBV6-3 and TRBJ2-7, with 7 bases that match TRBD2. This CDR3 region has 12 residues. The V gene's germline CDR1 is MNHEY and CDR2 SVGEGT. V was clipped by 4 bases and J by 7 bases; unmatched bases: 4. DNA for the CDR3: TGTGCCAGCAGTTGGGCAGCGGGGGAGCAGTACTTC. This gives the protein CASSWAAGEQYF.

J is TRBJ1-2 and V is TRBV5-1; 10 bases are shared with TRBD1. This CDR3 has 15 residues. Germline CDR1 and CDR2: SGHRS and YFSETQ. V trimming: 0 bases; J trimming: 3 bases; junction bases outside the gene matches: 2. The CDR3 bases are TGCGCCAGCAGCTTGGTTGGACAGGGGGACTATGGCTACACCTTC. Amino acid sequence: CASSLVGQGDYGYTF.

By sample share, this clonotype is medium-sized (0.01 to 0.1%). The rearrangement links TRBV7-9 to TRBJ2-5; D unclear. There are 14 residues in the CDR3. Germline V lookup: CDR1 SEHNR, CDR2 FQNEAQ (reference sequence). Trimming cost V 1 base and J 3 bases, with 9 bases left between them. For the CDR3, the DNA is TGTGCCAGCAGCTTAGTGAACATAGAAGAGACCCAGTACTTC. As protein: CASSLVNIEETQYF.

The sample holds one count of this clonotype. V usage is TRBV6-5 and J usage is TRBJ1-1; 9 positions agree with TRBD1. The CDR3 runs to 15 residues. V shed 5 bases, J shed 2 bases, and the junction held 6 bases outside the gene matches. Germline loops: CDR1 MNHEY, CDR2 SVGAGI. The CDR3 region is CASSTPGQGNTEAFF. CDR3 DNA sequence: TGTGCCAGCAGTACGCCGGGACAGGGAAACACTGAAGCTTTCTTT.